One sample yielded the 24 T cell receptor beta chains listed below, sequenced in a study of T cell responses to AZD1222 COVID-19 vaccine. The protocol was immunoSEQ multiplex PCR, while the TCRdb copy is restricted to in-frame clones and leaves out a portion. The sample contains approximately 160,000 clones, about 85% of which appear only once. The sample was peripheral blood, taken on day 0 of AZD1222 vaccination. The receptors stem from an adult in good health.

CDR3 coding DNA: TGTGCCAGTAGCATCGCACCCGGGACAGCCCTACGGGAGCAGTACTTC. As protein: CASSIAPGTALREQYF. The rearrangement uses TRBV19 and TRBJ2-7; the match to TRBD1 covers 7 bases. Germline CDR1 is LNHDA and CDR2 is SQIVND (reference sequence). This CDR3 comprises 16 residues. Losses at the gene ends were 6 bases for V and 7 bases for J; bases not matched to a gene: 18.

The rearrangement joins TRBV11-2 to TRBJ2-4; D unclear. The germline V gene has CDR1 SGHAT and CDR2 FQNNGV. There are 15 residues in the CDR3. Trimming pared 5 bases from V and 1 base from J, leaving 12 bases between. The CDR3 spells CASSRLSGAKNIQYF. CDR3 bases: TGTGCCAGCAGCCGTCTGAGTGGGGCCAAAAACATTCAGTACTTC.

This chain connects TRBV27 to TRBJ1-6; D call uncertain. This CDR3 contains 14 residues. V shed 2 bases and J shed 9 bases, with 11 bases lying between them. Germline CDR1 and CDR2: MNHEY and SMNVEV (reference sequence). The CDR3 sequence: CASSLTQVGSPLHF. CDR3 in DNA: TGTGCCAGCAGTTTAACCCAAGTAGGTTCACCCCTCCACTTT.

This clone was seen more than once but under ten times. This rearrangement joins TRBV28 to TRBJ1-6; perhaps TRBD1 as D (5 bases). The CDR3 covers 18 residues. The V and J ends lost 6 bases and 0 bases respectively, with 18 bases between them. The germline V gene encodes CDR1 MDHEN and CDR2 SYDVKM. CDR3 protein: CASSHSLTVGSYNSPLHF. The CDR3 DNA follows: TGTGCCAGCAGCCATTCATTGACAGTTGGCTCCTATAATTCACCCCTCCACTTT.

The chain uses TRBV7-9 and TRBJ2-7; 11 bases map to TRBD2. This CDR3 region has 15 residues. V trimming: 5 bases; J trimming: 2 bases; junction bases outside the gene matches: 5. The germline V gene encodes CDR1 SEHNR and CDR2 FQNEAQ (reference sequence). The CDR3 DNA sequence: TGTGCCAGCAGCCCTACTAGCGGGAGCACCTACGAGCAGTACTTC. This translates into CASSPTSGSTYEQYF.

This chain links TRBV29-1 with TRBJ1-2, with no clear D. The V gene's germline CDR1 is SQVTM and CDR2 ANQGSEA. V was pared by 0 bases and J by 4 bases, with 0 bases between. This CDR3 is built from 10 residues. The CDR3 sequence is CSVEDYGYTF. The DNA of the CDR3 is TGCAGCGTTGAAGACTATGGCTACACCTTC.

V and J are TRBV4-1 and TRBJ2-5; 7 bases are a match to TRBD2. V was pared by 1 base and J by 2 bases, with 10 bases of the junction left unmatched. There are 17 residues in the CDR3. Germline CDR1 MGHRA, CDR2 YSYEKL. The CDR3 here is CASSQAASGGPQETQYF. CDR3 DNA: TGCGCCAGCAGCCAAGCTGCTAGCGGAGGCCCTCAAGAGACCCAGTACTTC.

The chain is built from TRBV11-2 and TRBJ2-1; no firm D call. The CDR3 extends over 15 amino acids. Trimming pared 3 bases from V and 2 bases from J, leaving 11 bases between. CDR1 is SGHAT, CDR2 FQNNGV, per germline. CDR3 region: CASSFSIGPYNEQFF. CDR3 DNA: TGTGCCAGCAGCTTCAGCATAGGGCCCTACAATGAGCAGTTCTTC.

This clone has just a few counts. V is TRBV2 and J is TRBJ1-1; TRBD1 is a possible D gene (5 bases). The CDR3 is made up of 12 amino acids. V lost 8 bases and J lost 3, with 10 bases in between. Germline CDR1 and CDR2: SNHLY and FYNNEI. CDR3 DNA sequence: TGTGCCAGCCAAATGGGGGACACTGAAGCTTTCTTT. This codes for CASQMGDTEAFF.

The chain employs TRBV7-3 and TRBJ2-1; 12 bases are a match to TRBD2. The V segment lost 5 bases and the J segment 7 bases; nucleotides outside the gene matches: 6. The CDR3 consists of 15 residues. Germline V gene data show CDR1 as SGHTA and CDR2 as FQGTGA. CDR3 in DNA: TGTGCCAGCAGCCCGACTAGCGGGAGAGGGAATGAGCAGTTCTTC. Its protein product is CASSPTSGRGNEQFF.

The V gene is TRBV7-9, the J gene TRBJ1-6; D not resolved. The CDR3 extends over 16 amino acids. V lost 1 base and J lost 3, with 10 bases in between. The germline gives CDR1 SEHNR, CDR2 FQNEAQ (reference sequence). The CDR3 sequence is CASSLVQEIYNSPLHF. Here the CDR3 DNA reads TGTGCCAGCAGCTTAGTGCAGGAGATCTATAATTCACCCCTCCACTTT.

The chain is built from TRBV28 and TRBJ2-1, with 7 bases lining up with TRBD2. The germline gives CDR1 MDHEN, CDR2 SYDVKM. V dropped 5 bases and J dropped 1; count of bases not matched to a gene: 2. The CDR3 is 14 residues long. The CDR3 loop reads CASSRGGSYNEQFF. CDR3 bases: TGTGCCAGCAGTAGGGGAGGGTCCTACAATGAGCAGTTCTTC.

There are a few counts of this clone. The chain links TRBV30 to TRBJ1-2; D might be TRBD1 (6 bases). This CDR3 spans 12 amino acids. The germline CDR1 and CDR2 sequences are GTSNPN and SVGIG (reference sequence). V was trimmed by 0 bases and J by 11 bases, leaving 13 bases between them. For the CDR3, the DNA is TGTGCCTGGAGTGTAGGGGACACGGAGTACACCTTC. This gives the protein CAWSVGDTEYTF.

This clone appeared a single time. At one end, the junction sequence differs from germline, possibly due to a read error. The chain combines TRBV6-5 with TRBJ1-2, with D perhaps TRBD1 (5 bases). Germline CDR1 is MNHEY and CDR2 is SVGAGI. This CDR3 spans 12 amino acids. DNA of the CDR3: TGTGCCAGCAGTATGGGGGTCTATGGCTATACCTTC. It translates to CASSMGVYGYTF.

Here the CDR3 reads CIGTSGSTQYF. CDR3 sequence (DNA): TGCATCGGGACTAGCGGGAGTACGCAGTATTTT. This rearrangement joins TRBV20-1 to TRBJ2-3; 14 bases map to TRBD2. CDR1 is DFQATT and CDR2 is SNEGSKA in the germline V gene (reference sequence). This CDR3 contains 11 residues.

CDR3 loop: CASSLMDRSHEQYF. CDR3 in DNA: TGCGCCAGCAGCTTGATGGACAGGTCTCACGAGCAGTACTTC. The chain employs TRBV5-1 and TRBJ2-7, with TRBD1 matching 7 bases. V was clipped by 1 base and J by 5 bases; unmatched bases: 6. The CDR3 has 14 amino acids. From germline, CDR1 is SGHRS and CDR2 YFSETQ.

This chain links TRBV5-8 with TRBJ2-7; D ambiguous. CDR3 length equals 11 residues. The germline V and J ends were trimmed by 0 bases and 10 bases, with 8 bases remaining between them. Germline CDR1 is SGHTS and CDR2 is YDEGEE. CDR3: CASSLGRIQYF. DNA for the CDR3: TGTGCCAGCAGCTTGGGAAGGATACAGTACTTC.

The rearrangement links TRBV28 to TRBJ2-2, with unresolved D. Trimming took 6 bases from V and 3 from J, leaving 5 bases between them. Germline-derived CDR1 and CDR2 are MDHEN and SYDVKM. The length of the CDR3 is 12 residues. Written as DNA, the CDR3 is TGTGCCAGCAGCTCCTACACCGGGGAGCTGTTTTTT. Protein sequence: CASSSYTGELFF.

This rearrangement joins TRBV5-6 to TRBJ1-5; no firm D call. From germline, CDR1 is SGHDT and CDR2 YYEEEE. Trimming left V 0 bases short and J 4 bases short, with 8 bases between. The length of the CDR3 is 14 residues. The CDR3 DNA follows: TGTGCCAGCAGCTTGGGAGTTCGGAATCAGCCCCAGCATTTT. This codes for CASSLGVRNQPQHF.

This chain uses TRBV6-5 with TRBJ1-1; 9 positions match TRBD1. Losses at the gene ends were 6 bases for V and 1 base for J; bases not matched to a gene: 6. Germline V lookup: CDR1 MNHEY, CDR2 SVGAGI. The length of the CDR3 is 15 residues. The DNA of the CDR3 is TGTGCCAGCAGACGGACAGGGGCGAGGAACACTGAAGCTTTCTTT. Amino acids: CASRRTGARNTEAFF.

This clone came up a few times. The chain couples TRBV25-1 to TRBJ1-3; the D is unclear. The CDR3 runs 16 residues. Trimming took 4 bases from V and 0 from J, leaving 13 bases between them. Germline V gene sequence: CDR1 MGHDK, CDR2 SYGVNS. The DNA for the CDR3 is TGTGCCAGCAGTGGGTATAGGGCGAGCTCTGGAAACACCATATATTTT. It encodes CASSGYRASSGNTIYF.

This rearrangement joins TRBV5-1 to TRBJ2-2; tentative D call: TRBD2 (5 bases). Germline lookup yields CDR1 SGHRS and CDR2 YFSETQ. V lost 2 bases to trimming and J lost 5 bases, with 19 bases between them. CDR3 length: 17 amino acids. DNA of the CDR3: TGCGCCAGCAGCTTAATCTCTCGGGCGAGGGAGACCGGGGAGCTGTTTTTT. Translated, it gives CASSLISRARETGELFF.

The V and J genes are TRBV15 and TRBJ2-7, with TRBD2 matching over 7 bases. Per germline, CDR1 LNHNV and CDR2 YYDKDF (reference sequence). V lost 1 base and J lost 2; bases outside the gene matches: 2. This CDR3 region has 14 residues. The CDR3 DNA is TGTGCCACCAGCAGAGTCGGGAGGCCCTACGAGCAGTACTTC. This codes for CATSRVGRPYEQYF.

The chain combines TRBV28 with TRBJ1-3, with D perhaps TRBD1 (6 bases). CDR1 MDHEN and CDR2 SYDVKM come from the germline V gene. This CDR3 contains 14 residues. The germline V and J ends were trimmed by 2 bases and 4 bases, with 9 bases remaining between them. This chain's CDR3 is CASSLGGGGNTIYF. The DNA for the CDR3 is TGTGCCAGCAGTTTAGGAGGGGGGGGAAACACCATATATTTT.